The 21 T cell receptor beta chains reported below all come from one sample, sequenced in a study of blood T cells in healthy people across ages. A second PCR, run for roughly 7 to 11 cycles, used a sample-barcoded 5' primer plus a J-beta primer mix. TCRdb reprocessed the 5' RACE reads via MiXCR and lists one record per CDR3 protein. Of 750,000 or so distinct CDR3 sequences listed, 20% to 25% are singletons. This sample also belongs to another study, concerning T cells of mothers and their children.

Sample: blood. The receptors originated from a boy younger than 18 in good health.

This clonotype has just a few counts. V is TRBV2 and J is TRBJ2-3; D possibly uses TRBD1 or TRBD2 (6 bases each). From germline, CDR1 is SNHLY and CDR2 FYNNEI. This CDR3 has 13 residues. The V end lost 6 bases, the J end lost 10 bases, and 17 bases lay between the germline ends. CDR3 DNA: TGTGCCAGCAGCTTGGTGGGGGGCAAAGCGCAGTATTTT. This sequence encodes CASSLVGGKAQYF.

This CDR3 reads CASNPLDGQVTQYF. CDR3 bases: TGTGCCAGCAACCCACTCGACGGACAGGTGACCCAGTACTTC. The V and J genes are TRBV7-8 and TRBJ2-5, with 7 positions matching TRBD1. CDR1 and CDR2 from the germline V gene are SGHVS and FQNEAQ. The CDR3 totals 14 residues. V lost 7 bases, J lost 7 bases, and 12 bases stayed unmatched.

This chain uses TRBV27 with TRBJ1-5, with TRBD1 identical over 8 bases. With 4 bases clipped from V and 6 bases from J, the junction kept 8 bases outside the gene matches. This CDR3 has 15 amino acids. CDR1 MNHEY and CDR2 SMNVEV come from the germline V gene (reference sequence). The CDR3 sequence: CASSSLTGGSQPQHF. The CDR3 DNA is TGTGCCAGCAGTTCTTTAACAGGGGGGAGTCAGCCCCAGCATTTT.

The chain is built from TRBV20-1 and TRBJ2-1; D call uncertain. V shed 6 bases and J shed 5 bases, with 17 bases lying between them. The germline V gene encodes CDR1 DFQATT and CDR2 SNEGSKA (reference sequence). This CDR3 region has 14 residues. CDR3: CSAPGYAVHNEQFF. The CDR3 nucleotides are TGCAGTGCACCGGGCTACGCCGTGCACAATGAGCAGTTCTTC.

This clonotype was seen many times. The V call is TRBV4-2, the J call TRBJ2-7, with D perhaps matching TRBD2 (5 bases). The V gene lost 0 bases and the J gene lost 3 bases, with 12 bases spanning the gap. CDR1 and CDR2 (germline): LGHNA, YNFKEQ. The CDR3 runs to 15 residues. CDR3 protein: CASSQDPGELYEQYF. The CDR3, as DNA: TGTGCCAGCAGCCAAGATCCCGGGGAACTCTACGAGCAGTACTTC.

In its sample, this clonotype was seen many times. The chain is built from TRBV3-1 and TRBJ2-1; D is possibly TRBD1 (6 bases). The CDR3 sequence is 15 residues long. CDR1 and CDR2 (germline): LGHDT, YNNKEL (reference sequence). Between the trimmed V and J ends, which lost 0 bases and 4 bases, there was a span of 10 bases. The CDR3 here is CASSQDSGQYNEQFF. CDR3 in DNA: TGTGCCAGCAGCCAAGATAGTGGACAGTACAATGAGCAGTTCTTC.

The sample holds a few counts of this clonotype. The genes are TRBV6-1 and TRBJ2-7; 13 nucleotides agree with TRBD2. Germline CDR1 and CDR2: MNHNS and SASEGT. This CDR3 spans 16 amino acids. Trimming at V came to 3 bases and at J to 5 bases, leaving 7 bases not matched to a gene. This chain's CDR3 is CASSDYQTSGRDEQYF. The CDR3 DNA reads as TGTGCCAGCAGTGATTATCAAACTAGCGGGAGGGACGAGCAGTACTTC.

The chain has TRBV9 and TRBJ2-1; 7 bases are a match to TRBD2. The V and J ends lost 1 base and 7 bases, in that order; junction bases with no gene match: 5. The germline V gene encodes CDR1 SGDLS and CDR2 YYNGEE. This CDR3 has 14 residues. The CDR3 DNA sequence: TGTGCCAGCAGCGTATGGGGGGGAGGAAATGAGCAGTTCTTC. Translated: CASSVWGGGNEQFF.

V gene TRBV4-3 combines with J gene TRBJ1-2; tentative D call: TRBD1 (5 bases). Germline-derived CDR1 and CDR2 are LGHNA and YSLEER. The germline V and J ends were trimmed by 0 bases and 6 bases, with 14 bases remaining between them. This CDR3 comprises 15 residues. The CDR3 sequence: CASSQDDAGWDGYTF. For the CDR3, the DNA is TGCGCCAGCAGCCAAGATGACGCAGGGTGGGATGGCTACACCTTC.

This chain connects TRBV7-2 to TRBJ2-5, with 7 nucleotides matching TRBD2. V was clipped by 1 base and J by 5 bases; unmatched bases: 10. CDR3 length: 16 amino acids. Germline CDR1 and CDR2: SGHTA and FQGNSA. The CDR3 coding sequence is TGTGCCAGCAGCTTAGGGGGGGGAAGGCGTGGGGAGACCCAGTACTTC. This encodes CASSLGGGRRGETQYF.

The chain uses TRBV10-3 and TRBJ2-6; D unresolved. Trimming shortened V by 3 bases and J by 0 bases, and 6 bases separated the two germline ends. Germline values: CDR1 ENHRY, CDR2 SYGVKD. The CDR3 spans 15 residues. The CDR3 coding sequence is TGTGCCATCAGTGACGGAAACTCTGGGGCCAACGTCCTGACTTTC. This gives the protein CAISDGNSGANVLTF.

The V call is TRBV6-1, the J call TRBJ1-5, with 7 bases aligning to TRBD1. The length of the CDR3 is 13 residues. Losses at the gene ends were 7 bases for V and 8 bases for J; bases not matched to a gene: 8. CDR1 is MNHNS, CDR2 SASEGT, per germline. Here the CDR3 DNA reads TGTGCCAGCAAGACAGGGCAACATGAGCCCCAGCATTTT. It translates to CASKTGQHEPQHF.

This chain links TRBV3-1 with TRBJ2-2, with 9 bases aligning to TRBD2. The germline V gene encodes CDR1 LGHDT and CDR2 YNNKEL (reference sequence). The CDR3 consists of 18 residues. J gave up 2 bases and V 0 bases, and 7 bases lay outside the gene matches. Written as DNA, the CDR3 is TGTGCCAGCAGCCAAGAAGGAGCGGGAGGACAAAACACCGGGGAGCTGTTTTTT. This sequence encodes CASSQEGAGGQNTGELFF.

J is TRBJ2-5 and V is TRBV4-3, with 8 bases that match TRBD2. V was pared by 0 bases and J by 4 bases, with 4 bases of the junction left unmatched. CDR3 length: 15 amino acids. CDR1 is LGHNA and CDR2 is YSLEER in the germline V gene. CDR3 protein: CASSQDRGGSETQYF. DNA of the CDR3: TGCGCCAGCAGCCAAGATCGCGGGGGGTCAGAGACCCAGTACTTC.

The rearrangement links TRBV29-1 to TRBJ2-7; 9 bases are a match to TRBD1. With V trimmed by 6 bases and J by 6 bases, 9 bases remained unmatched. The CDR3 runs to 13 residues. Germline CDR1 reads SQVTM; CDR2 reads ANQGSEA. CDR3 sequence: CSVAPGQGGEQYF. CDR3 nucleotide sequence: TGCAGCGTCGCCCCGGGACAGGGTGGCGAGCAGTACTTC.

The chain employs TRBV12-3 or TRBV12-4 and TRBJ2-7; the D gene is possibly TRBD1 (5 bases). V dropped 4 bases and J dropped 0 bases, with 10 bases sitting between them. This CDR3 is 14 amino acids long. CDR3 bases: TGTGCCAGCAGTTCGCAGGGCCTCTCCTACGAGCAGTACTTC. Protein product: CASSSQGLSYEQYF.

This sequence joins TRBV20-1 and TRBJ2-7, with TRBD2 matching 11 bases. CDR3 length: 13 residues. Germline values: CDR1 DFQATT, CDR2 SNEGSKA (reference sequence). In nucleotides, the CDR3 is TGCAGCGGAACGGGACTAGCGGCCTACGAGCAGTACTTC. Its protein is CSGTGLAAYEQYF.

This chain links TRBV7-3 with TRBJ2-1; 10 bases map to TRBD2. Germline values: CDR1 SGHTA, CDR2 FQGTGA. Losses at the gene ends were 4 bases for V and 9 bases for J; bases not matched to a gene: 9. This CDR3 contains 15 residues. CDR3 DNA sequence: TGTGCCAGCAGCTCTAGCGGGAGTCTCGGAGGTGAGCAGTTCTTC. It specifies CASSSSGSLGGEQFF.

The chain employs TRBV4-1 and TRBJ2-5; 8 bases map to TRBD1. Gene TRBJ2-1 matches the end of the DNA better, so the J call may be wrong. This CDR3 comprises 15 residues. Looked up from germline, CDR1 is MGHRA and CDR2 is YSYEKL. CDR3 DNA: TGCGCCAGCAATCCCGGACAGGGCTTCCACAATGAGCAGTTCTTC. Protein: CASNPGQGFHNEQFF.

This clonotype turned up a few times. J is TRBJ2-5 and V is TRBV20-1; no firm D call. CDR1 is DFQATT and CDR2 is SNEGSKA in the germline V gene (reference sequence). The CDR3 totals 14 residues. V was clipped by 4 bases and J by 1 base, with 13 bases between them. This CDR3 is CSANKDGFQETQYF. DNA of the CDR3: TGCAGTGCTAACAAGGACGGGTTCCAAGAGACCCAGTACTTC.

V usage is TRBV6-6 and J usage is TRBJ2-5, with 10 bases that match TRBD2. Germline values: CDR1 MNHNY, CDR2 SVGAGI (reference sequence). The trim removed 2 bases at V and 1 base at J, leaving 1 base unmatched. The CDR3 has 15 residues. CDR3 in DNA: TGTGCCAGCAGTTACCTAGCGGGGGCCCAAGAGACCCAGTACTTC. Translation gives CASSYLAGAQETQYF.